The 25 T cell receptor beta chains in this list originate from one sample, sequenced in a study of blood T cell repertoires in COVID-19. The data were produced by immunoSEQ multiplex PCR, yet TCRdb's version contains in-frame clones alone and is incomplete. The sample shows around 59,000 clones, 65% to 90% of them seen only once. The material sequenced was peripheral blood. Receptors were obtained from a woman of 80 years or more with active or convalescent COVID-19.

CDR3 sequence reads: CASSRDSLNQPQHF. The CDR3 nucleotides are TGTGCCAGCAGTAGGGACAGCCTCAATCAGCCCCAGCATTTT. The chain joins TRBV2 to TRBJ1-5; TRBD1 aligns across 7 bases. The germline CDR1 and CDR2 sequences are SNHLY and FYNNEI. The CDR3 spans 14 residues. The J segment lost 3 bases and the V segment lost 5 bases, leaving 4 bases of the junction unmatched.

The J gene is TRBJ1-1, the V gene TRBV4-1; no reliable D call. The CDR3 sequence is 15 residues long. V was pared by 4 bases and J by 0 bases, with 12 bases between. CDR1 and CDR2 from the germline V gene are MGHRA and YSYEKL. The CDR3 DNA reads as TGCGCCAGCAGCCTCCAGTACGAGGTGAACACTGAAGCTTTCTTT. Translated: CASSLQYEVNTEAFF.

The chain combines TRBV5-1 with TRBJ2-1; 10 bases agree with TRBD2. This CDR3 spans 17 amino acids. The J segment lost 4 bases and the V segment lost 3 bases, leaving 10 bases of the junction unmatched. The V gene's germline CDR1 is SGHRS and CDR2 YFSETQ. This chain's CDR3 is CASSWGLAPDIYNEQFF. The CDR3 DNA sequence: TGCGCCAGCAGCTGGGGACTAGCGCCAGACATTTACAATGAGCAGTTCTTC. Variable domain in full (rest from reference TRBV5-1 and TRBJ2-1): KAGVTQTPRYLIKTRGQQVTLSCSPISGHRSVSWYQQTPGQGLQFLFEYFSETQRNKGNFPGRFSGRQFSNSRSEMNVSTLELGDSALYLCASSWGLAPDIYNEQFFGPGTRLTVL.

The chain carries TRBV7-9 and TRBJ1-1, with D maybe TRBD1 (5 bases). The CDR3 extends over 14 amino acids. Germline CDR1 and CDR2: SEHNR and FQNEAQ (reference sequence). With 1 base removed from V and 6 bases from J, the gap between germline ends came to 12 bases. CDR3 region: CASSLVGGIAEAFF. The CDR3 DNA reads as TGTGCCAGCAGCTTAGTGGGGGGGATCGCTGAAGCTTTCTTT.

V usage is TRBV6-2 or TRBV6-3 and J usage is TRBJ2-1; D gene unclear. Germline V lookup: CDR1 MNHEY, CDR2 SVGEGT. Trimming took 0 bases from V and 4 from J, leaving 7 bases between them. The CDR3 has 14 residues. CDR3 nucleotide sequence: TGTGCCAGCAGTTACTCGGCCGGGTACAATGAGCAGTTCTTC. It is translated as CASSYSAGYNEQFF.

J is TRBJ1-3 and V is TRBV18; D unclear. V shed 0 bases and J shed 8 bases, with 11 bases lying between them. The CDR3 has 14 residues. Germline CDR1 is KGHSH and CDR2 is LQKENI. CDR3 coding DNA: TGTGCCAGCTCACCACCGTCCCGGGAGGACACCATATATTTT. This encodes CASSPPSREDTIYF.

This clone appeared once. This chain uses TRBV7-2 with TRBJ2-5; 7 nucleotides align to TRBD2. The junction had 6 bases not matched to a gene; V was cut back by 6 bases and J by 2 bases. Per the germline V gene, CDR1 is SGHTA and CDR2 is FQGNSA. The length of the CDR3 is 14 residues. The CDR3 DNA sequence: TGTGCCAGCAGACTAGGCGGGGGACAAGAGACCCAGTACTTC. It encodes CASRLGGGQETQYF.

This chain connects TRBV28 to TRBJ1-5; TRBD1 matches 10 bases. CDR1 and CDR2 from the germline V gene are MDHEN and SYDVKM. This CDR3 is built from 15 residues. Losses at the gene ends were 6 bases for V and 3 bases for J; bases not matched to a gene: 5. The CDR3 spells CASRTGGMNNQPQHF. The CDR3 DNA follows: TGTGCCAGCAGGACAGGGGGCATGAACAATCAGCCCCAGCATTTT.

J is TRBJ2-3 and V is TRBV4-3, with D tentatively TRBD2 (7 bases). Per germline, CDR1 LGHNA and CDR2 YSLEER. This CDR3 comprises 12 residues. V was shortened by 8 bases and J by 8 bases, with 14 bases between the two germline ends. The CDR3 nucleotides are TGCGCCAGCGGGGGGGGGCGGGGTACGCAGTATTTT. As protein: CASGGGRGTQYF.

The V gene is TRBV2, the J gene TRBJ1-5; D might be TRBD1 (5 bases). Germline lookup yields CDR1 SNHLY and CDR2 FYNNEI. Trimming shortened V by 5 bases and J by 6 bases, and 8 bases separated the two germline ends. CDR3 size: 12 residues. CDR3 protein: CASSQDSQPQHF. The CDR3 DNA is TGTGCCAGCAGTCAAGACAGTCAGCCCCAGCATTTT.

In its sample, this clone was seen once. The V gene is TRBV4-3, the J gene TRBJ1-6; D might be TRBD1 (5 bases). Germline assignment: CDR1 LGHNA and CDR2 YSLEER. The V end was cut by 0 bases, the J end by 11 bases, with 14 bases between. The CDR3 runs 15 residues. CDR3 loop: CASSQDPSTGAPLHF. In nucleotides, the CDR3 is TGCGCCAGCAGCCAAGATCCTAGCACGGGGGCACCCCTCCACTTT.

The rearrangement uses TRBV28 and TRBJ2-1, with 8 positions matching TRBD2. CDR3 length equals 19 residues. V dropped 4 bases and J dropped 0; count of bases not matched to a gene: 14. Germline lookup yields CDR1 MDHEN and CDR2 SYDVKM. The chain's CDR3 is CASSSPGLGRQSSYNEQFF. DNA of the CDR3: TGTGCCAGCAGTTCCCCGGGACTAGGACGGCAGAGCTCCTACAATGAGCAGTTCTTC.

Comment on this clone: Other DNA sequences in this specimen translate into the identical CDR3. DNA for the CDR3: TGTGCCAGCAGCCAAGATCTCAATCAGCCCCAGCATTTT. Its protein is CASSQDLNQPQHF. The chain recombines TRBV3-1 (or the pseudogene TRBV3-2) with TRBJ1-5, with D hard to call. In germline, CDR1 is LGHDT, CDR2 YNNKEL (reference sequence). V dropped 0 bases and J dropped 3 bases, with 3 bases sitting between them. The CDR3 has 13 residues.

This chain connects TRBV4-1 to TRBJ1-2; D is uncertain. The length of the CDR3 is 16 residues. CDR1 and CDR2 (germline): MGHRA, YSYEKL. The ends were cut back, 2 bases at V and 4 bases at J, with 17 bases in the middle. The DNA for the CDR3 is TGCGCCAGCAGCCAACCCCTGCGGAGGGAGGGCTATGGCTACACCTTC. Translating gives CASSQPLRREGYGYTF.

CDR3 loop: CSARRETQYF. The CDR3 region has the DNA TGCAGTGCTAGGCGAGAGACCCAGTACTTC. V usage is TRBV20-1 and J usage is TRBJ2-5; no reliable D call. The CDR3 totals 10 residues. Trimming removed 3 bases at V and 4 bases at J, with 3 bases between. Germline V gene lookup returns CDR1 DFQATT and CDR2 SNEGSKA (reference sequence).

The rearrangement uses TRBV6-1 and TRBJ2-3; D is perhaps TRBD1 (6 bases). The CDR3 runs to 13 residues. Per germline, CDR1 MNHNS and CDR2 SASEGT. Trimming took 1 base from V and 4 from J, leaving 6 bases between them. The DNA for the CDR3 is TGTGCCAGCAGTGAAGGGGGGCCAGATACGCAGTATTTT. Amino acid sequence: CASSEGGPDTQYF.

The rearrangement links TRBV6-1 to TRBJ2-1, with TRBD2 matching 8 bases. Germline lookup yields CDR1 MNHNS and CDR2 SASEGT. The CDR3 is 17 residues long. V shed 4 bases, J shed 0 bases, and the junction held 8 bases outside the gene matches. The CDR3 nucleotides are TGTGCCAGCAGTGCTGGCGGGGGGCTCAGCTCCTACAATGAGCAGTTCTTC. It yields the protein CASSAGGGLSSYNEQFF.

The DNA for the CDR3 is TGTGCCAGCAGCACTAGTATAGATTCACCCCTCCACTTT. Its protein is CASSTSIDSPLHF. The V gene is TRBV7-2, the J gene TRBJ1-6; D is unresolved. Germline assignment: CDR1 SGHTA and CDR2 FQGNSA. The CDR3 runs 13 residues. With 5 bases removed from V and 8 bases from J, the gap between germline ends came to 10 bases.

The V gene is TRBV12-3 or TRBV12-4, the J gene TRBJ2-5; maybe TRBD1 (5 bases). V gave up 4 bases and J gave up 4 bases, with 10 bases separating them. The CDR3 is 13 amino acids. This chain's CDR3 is CASSSAGPETQYF. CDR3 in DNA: TGTGCCAGCAGTTCGGCAGGGCCAGAGACCCAGTACTTC.

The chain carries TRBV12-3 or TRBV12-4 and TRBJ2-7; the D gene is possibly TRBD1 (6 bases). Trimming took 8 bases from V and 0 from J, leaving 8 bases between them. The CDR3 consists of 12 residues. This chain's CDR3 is CASRDNSYEQYF. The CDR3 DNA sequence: TGTGCCAGCCGGGACAACTCCTACGAGCAGTACTTC.

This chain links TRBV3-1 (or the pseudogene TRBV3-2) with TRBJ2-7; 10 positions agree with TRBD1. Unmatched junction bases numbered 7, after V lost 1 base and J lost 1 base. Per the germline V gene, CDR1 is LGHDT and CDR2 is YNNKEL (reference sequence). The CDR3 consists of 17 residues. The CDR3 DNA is TGTGCCAGCAGCCAAGTACCGGGACAGGGGCCTTCCTACGAGCAGTACTTC. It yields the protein CASSQVPGQGPSYEQYF.

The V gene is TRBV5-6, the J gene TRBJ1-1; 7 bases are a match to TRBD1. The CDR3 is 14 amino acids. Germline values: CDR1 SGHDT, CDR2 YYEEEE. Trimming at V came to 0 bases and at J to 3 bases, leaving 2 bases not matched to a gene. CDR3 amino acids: CASSLVGQYTEAFF. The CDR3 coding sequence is TGTGCCAGCAGCTTGGTGGGACAGTACACTGAAGCTTTCTTT.

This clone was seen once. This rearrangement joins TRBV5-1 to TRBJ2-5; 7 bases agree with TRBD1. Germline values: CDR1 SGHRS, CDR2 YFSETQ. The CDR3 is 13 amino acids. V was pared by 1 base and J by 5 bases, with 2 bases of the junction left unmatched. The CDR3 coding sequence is TGCGCCAGCAGCTTGAAGGGGGCTGAGACCCAGTACTTC. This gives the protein CASSLKGAETQYF.

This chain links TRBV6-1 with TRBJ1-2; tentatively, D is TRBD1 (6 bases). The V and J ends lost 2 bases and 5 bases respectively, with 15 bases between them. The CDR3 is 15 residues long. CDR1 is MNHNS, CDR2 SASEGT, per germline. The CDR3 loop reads CASSEMMRTVYGYTF. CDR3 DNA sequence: TGTGCCAGCAGTGAAATGATGAGGACAGTTTATGGCTACACCTTC.

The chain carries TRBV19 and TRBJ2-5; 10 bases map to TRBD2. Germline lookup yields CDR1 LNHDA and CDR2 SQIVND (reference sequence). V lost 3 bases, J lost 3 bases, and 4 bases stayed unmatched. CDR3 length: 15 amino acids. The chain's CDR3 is CASSIASGGKETQYF. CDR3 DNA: TGTGCCAGTAGTATCGCTAGCGGGGGAAAAGAGACCCAGTACTTC.